This entry lists 6 T cell receptor beta chains sequenced from one sample in a study of CD8 T cells in Susac syndrome. Random hexamers were used to reverse transcribe an amount of about 0.5 to 1 ug RNA. TCRdb recomputed calls from the immunoSEQ multiplex PCR reads with MiXCR, one row per CDR3 protein. This repertoire shows around 150,000 distinct CDR3 sequences, roughly 93% found once; its top ten account for 0.13%. Source material: CD4+ T cells from PBMCs. These receptors came from a human donor in good health.

This clonotype was observed a handful of times. The J gene is TRBJ1-3, the V gene TRBV24-1; TRBD1 matches at 8 bases. The CDR3 has 14 amino acids. The V gene's germline CDR1 is KGHDR and CDR2 SFDVKD. The V segment lost 7 bases and the J segment 2 bases; nucleotides outside the gene matches: 3. CDR3 nucleotide sequence: TGTGCCACCAGCCCACAGGGGGCTGGAAACACCATATATTTT. Translation: CATSPQGAGNTIYF.

This clonotype was recorded only once. The chain is built from TRBV5-6 and TRBJ2-6; D unclear. CDR3 size: 15 residues. With 9 bases removed from V and 0 bases from J, the gap between germline ends came to 13 bases. CDR1 and CDR2 from the germline V gene are SGHDT and YYEEEE. The CDR3 sequence is CATAAPSSGANVLTF. The CDR3, as DNA: TGTGCCACCGCGGCTCCCAGCTCTGGGGCCAACGTCCTGACTTTC. The whole variable domain, remainder taken from reference TRBV5-6 and TRBJ2-6, is DAGVTQSPTHLIKTRGQQVTLRCSPKSGHDTVSWYQQALGQGPQFIFQYYEEEERQRGNFPDRFSGHQFPNYSSELNVNALLLGDSALYLCATAAPSSGANVLTFGAGSRLTVL.

CDR3 loop: CASSLTWGGSSGANVLTF. CDR3 nucleotide sequence: TGTGCCAGCAGCTTGACCTGGGGAGGGAGCTCTGGGGCCAACGTCCTGACTTTC. The chain is built from TRBV5-6 and TRBJ2-6; 7 nucleotides line up with TRBD2. The CDR3 is made up of 18 amino acids. Germline-derived CDR1 and CDR2 are SGHDT and YYEEEE. V was clipped by 1 base and J by 0 bases; unmatched bases: 7. The full variable domain, in which reference TRBV5-6 and TRBJ2-6 provide the parts outside the CDR3, is DAGVTQSPTHLIKTRGQQVTLRCSPKSGHDTVSWYQQALGQGPQFIFQYYEEEERQRGNFPDRFSGHQFPNYSSELNVNALLLGDSALYLCASSLTWGGSSGANVLTFGAGSRLTVL.

CDR3 amino acids: CASSFSQDRDFGVFF. CDR3 nucleotides: TGTGCCAGCAGCTTTTCCCAAGACAGGGATTTTGGAGTTTTCTTT. The genes are TRBV6-5 and TRBJ1-1; 7 bases line up with TRBD1. Looked up from germline, CDR1 is MNHEY and CDR2 is SVGAGI. V shed 6 bases, J shed 13 bases, and the junction held 20 bases outside the gene matches. The CDR3 totals 15 residues.

CDR3 sequence: CASSLRSGGAFF. The CDR3 region has the DNA TGTGCCAGCAGCCTCCGGTCCGGAGGCGCTTTCTTT. The chain recombines TRBV14 with TRBJ1-1; the D is unclear. This CDR3 is built from 12 residues. CDR1 and CDR2 from the germline V gene are SGHDN and FVKESK. Trimming shortened V by 4 bases and J by 11 bases, and 14 bases separated the two germline ends.

The rearrangement links TRBV5-1 to TRBJ2-1; TRBD1 matches at 8 bases. The J call may not be correct, given that the DNA end is closer to TRBJ2-7. Germline V CDR1 and CDR2: SGHRS, YFSETQ. The CDR3 consists of 14 residues. The CDR3 sequence: CASSPTGQGYEQYF. CDR3 sequence (DNA): TGCGCCAGCAGCCCCACCGGACAGGGCTACGAGCAGTACTTC.